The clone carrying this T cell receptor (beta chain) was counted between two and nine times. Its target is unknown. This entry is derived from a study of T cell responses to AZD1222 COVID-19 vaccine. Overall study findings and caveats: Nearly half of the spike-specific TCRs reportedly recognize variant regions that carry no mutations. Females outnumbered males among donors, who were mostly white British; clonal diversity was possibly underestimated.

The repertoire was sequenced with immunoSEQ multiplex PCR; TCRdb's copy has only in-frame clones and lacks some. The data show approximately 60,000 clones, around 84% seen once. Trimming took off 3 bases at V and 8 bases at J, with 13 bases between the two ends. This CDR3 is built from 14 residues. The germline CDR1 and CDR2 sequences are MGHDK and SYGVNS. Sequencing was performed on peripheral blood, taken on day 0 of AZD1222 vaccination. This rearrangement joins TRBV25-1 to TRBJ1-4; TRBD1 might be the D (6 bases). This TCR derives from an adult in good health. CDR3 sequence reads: CASSDPGTREKLFF. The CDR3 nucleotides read TGTGCCAGCAGTGACCCCGGGACAAGAGAAAAACTGTTTTTT.